A single T cell receptor beta chain is shown here with its context. The sample comes from a study of T-cell memory formation after mild COVID-19. In the study overall: TCR clusters mostly belonged to single donors.

Using its own MiXCR run on the 5' RACE reads, TCRdb lists one record per CDR3 protein. The repertoire holds 250,000 to 350,000 distinct CDR3 sequences, roughly 15% seen once, with approximately 23% in the top ten. V shed 3 bases and J 2 bases; nucleotides not matched to a gene: 7. The CDR3 loop spans 16 amino acids. The chain is built from TRBV12-3 or TRBV12-4 and TRBJ2-5; 9 bases fit TRBD2. What was sequenced was PBMCs or a T cell subset sorted from them (not recorded which). The receptor was isolated from a man younger than 35 who had mild COVID-19 (a few samples of this study predate the infection). Cell type and time point are not known. The CDR3 nucleotides read TGTGCCAGCAGTTTTGGCCTAGCGGGGACACAAGAGACCCAGTACTTC. Translating gives CASSFGLAGTQETQYF.